This T cell receptor beta chain is drawn from a study of control samples from healthy donors and cancer patients. TCRdb keeps only in-frame clones here, not all; method: immunoSEQ multiplex PCR. The data show approximately 58,000 clones, with around 87% seen just once and over 9.5% held by the top ten. The table lists this clone with a few counts. Trimming left V 6 bases short and J 0 bases short, with 14 bases between. The CDR3 consists of 15 residues. Per the germline V gene, CDR1 is KGHSH and CDR2 is LQKENI. This sequence originates from a woman aged 60-75 years with lung cancer. Sequences were obtained from PBMCs. The V call is TRBV18, the J call TRBJ2-5, with D uncertain. The CDR3 DNA follows: TGTGCCAGCTCCTTATACGAATTGTACCAAGAGACCCAGTACTTC. As protein: CASSLYELYQETQYF. The full variable domain, completed using reference TRBV18 and TRBJ2-5, is NAGVMQNPRHLVRRRGQEARLRCSPMKGHSHVYWYRQLPEEGLKFMVYLQKENIIDESGMPKERFSAEFPKEGPSILRIQQVVRGDSAAYFCASSLYELYQETQYFGPGTRLLVL.